This T cell receptor (beta chain) appears in the sequencing data of a study of beta chain features in type 1 diabetes. General observations from the study: Among all four CD4+ subsets, Type 1 diabetes patients had TCRB CDR3s that were moderately but significantly shorter.

Note on this clone: Its antigen is unknown.

The whole isolated RNA underwent reverse transcription, so sequencing captured expressed TCRB transcripts. The study sequenced naive, central memory and regulatory T cell samples to an average of around 3.4 million reads. This table comes from immunoSEQ multiplex PCR, and its TCRdb copy is limited to in-frame clones, with some not included. The table has approximately 170,000 clones, roughly 8% seen once; the top ten hold about 0.5%. Stem cell-like memory, regulatory, central memory and naive CD4+ cells were sorted via CD45RO/CCR7/CD25/CD127/CD95/CD27. Over 95% purity was reached by all sorted populations. The CDR3 spans 16 residues. Germline CDR1 reads SGDLS; CDR2 reads YYNGEE. V lost 4 bases, J lost 1 base, and 15 bases lay in between.

The chain has TRBV9 and TRBJ2-1; maybe TRBD2 (6 bases). The sequenced sample was central memory CD4+ T cells from blood. This sequence was found in a man aged 18 to 35 with type 1 diabetes. Here the CDR3 DNA reads TGTGCCAGCAGCCATCGAGGGGCGGGGTCCTACAATGAGCAGTTCTTC. It is translated as CASSHRGAGSYNEQFF.